These T cell receptor beta chains were read from a single sample in a study of graft-versus-host responses after intestinal transplantation. These receptors lack a known antigen. TCRdb keeps only in-frame clones here, not all; method: immunoSEQ multiplex PCR. The sample has roughly 100,000 clones; 93% are singletons. Sequenced here: unstimulated CD8+ T cells sorted from spleen or lymph node cells, sampled before intestinal transplant. Receptor source: a human donor who received an intestinal transplant. The CDR3 runs from the conserved cysteine through the conserved F or W. A D gene is named only where the DNA matches it firmly. Clone size appears in some rows only: once, few, many, or a class for an expanded clone.

D gene	V gene	J gene	clone size	CDR3 DNA	CDR3 protein
.	TRBV30	TRBJ1-2	.	TGTGCCTGGAGCCAATTCCTCGGGGGCTTGGGCTACACCTTC	CAWSQFLGGLGYTF
.	TRBV27	TRBJ2-7	.	TGTGCCAGCAGTTCCCCGGGACGGAGATTCTACGAGCAGTACTTC	CASSSPGRRFYEQYF
TRBD2	TRBV4-1	TRBJ2-5	.	TGCGCCAGCAGCCAAGTACCGGGGGGGGTAGAGACCCAGTACTTC	CASSQVPGGVETQYF
.	TRBV10-3	TRBJ2-7	.	TGTGCCATCAGTGAGGGACGGGACACATCCTACGAGCAGTACTTC	CAISEGRDTSYEQYF
.	TRBV21-1	TRBJ2-7	.	TGTGCCAGCCGATCGAGGACCCCTAGCTCCTACGAGCAGTACTTC	CASRSRTPSSYEQYF
.	TRBV4-1	TRBJ1-6	once	TGCGCCAGCCAGGAATCAGGCTTATCCAATTCACCCCTCCACTTT	CASQESGLSNSPLHF
TRBD1	TRBV7-8	TRBJ2-3	once	TGTGCCAGCAGCTCTCGGACAGGGGGAACGGGAGATACGCAGTATTTT	CASSSRTGGTGDTQYF
TRBD2	TRBV6-1	TRBJ2-3	.	TGTGCCAGCAGTGAACTAGCGGGGGGGCGCACAGATACGCAGTATTTT	CASSELAGGRTDTQYF
.	TRBV29-1	TRBJ2-5	.	TGCAGCGTTGTCGGGGGGCAGCGGGAGACCCAGTACTTC	CSVVGGQRETQYF
.	TRBV6-1	TRBJ2-7	.	TGTGCCAGCACGCCCAGGGGCCAGTCCTACGAGCAGTACTTC	CASTPRGQSYEQYF
.	TRBV2	TRBJ2-7	.	TGTGCCAGCCGCAGATGGACAGACGAGCAGTACTTC	CASRRWTDEQYF
.	TRBV2	TRBJ1-5	.	TGTGCCAGCAGTGAAGCGCGGCAGGGCCAGCCCCAGCATTTT	CASSEARQGQPQHF
TRBD1	TRBV5-4	TRBJ1-1	.	TGTGCCAGCATCAAACAGGGGCCGAACACTGAAGCTTTCTTT	CASIKQGPNTEAFF
TRBD2	TRBV6-5	TRBJ2-1	.	TGTGCCAGCAGTTACTCTAGCGGGGGAATCAGCGAGCAGTTCTTC	CASSYSSGGISEQFF
TRBD1	TRBV5-8	TRBJ1-5	.	TGTGCCAGCAGCTCACAGGGGGAGTTTTTCTTAGCCAATCAGCCCCAGCATTTT	CASSSQGEFFLANQPQHF
.	TRBV6-6	TRBJ2-5	.	TGTGCCAGCAGTTCGACGCATATAGAGACCCAGTACTTC	CASSSTHIETQYF
TRBD2	TRBV7-9	TRBJ2-7	few	TGTGCCAGCAGCTCTTCTAGCGGGGGAGAGCAGTACTTC	CASSSSSGGEQYF
.	TRBV5-4	TRBJ2-7	.	TGTGCCAGCAGCTTGGGGATCGGGTCCGAGCAGTACTTC	CASSLGIGSEQYF
.	TRBV14	TRBJ2-1	.	TGTGCCAGCAGCCAAGAGGACTACTCCTACAATGAGCAGTTCTTC	CASSQEDYSYNEQFF
TRBD2	TRBV9	TRBJ2-1	once	TGTGCCAGCAGCGTCGGAGCGGGGGTCTCCTACAATGAGCAGTTCTTC	CASSVGAGVSYNEQFF
TRBD1	TRBV29-1	TRBJ2-7	.	TGCAGCGTTGCGGACAGGCAGAACGAGCAGTACTTC	CSVADRQNEQYF
.	TRBV6-6	TRBJ2-7	.	TGTGCCAGCAGGGACGGCGGCAGCTTCCTCTACGAGCAGTACTTC	CASRDGGSFLYEQYF
.	TRBV7-9	TRBJ2-2	.	TGTGCCAGCAGCCCCGGGGTCTACTACCCCGGGGAGCTGTTTTTT	CASSPGVYYPGELFF
.	TRBV29-1	TRBJ1-2	.	TGCAGCGTTGAAGATCGCGAGGGCAAACTCACCTTC	CSVEDREGKLTF
TRBD2	TRBV14	TRBJ2-1	.	TGTGCCAGCAGCTTCCTAGCGGGGGGGTACAATGAGCAGTTCTTC	CASSFLAGGYNEQFF
.	TRBV19	TRBJ1-1	.	TGTGCCAGTAGTATGGCAGCCAACGCGAACACTGAAGCTTTCTTT	CASSMAANANTEAFF
.	TRBV5-6	TRBJ2-7	.	TGTGCCAGCAGCTCACGGGACCTACCATTCTACGAGCAGTACTTC	CASSSRDLPFYEQYF
.	TRBV10-1	TRBJ1-1	once	TGCGCCATCCAGGGTAAGGACACTGAAGCTTTCTTT	CAIQGKDTEAFF